This T cell receptor beta chain appears in the sequencing data of a study of T cell responses to AZD1222 COVID-19 vaccine. Data came from immunoSEQ multiplex PCR; TCRdb stores just in-frame clones and leaves some out. The repertoire holds some 150,000 clones, with 92% as singletons. Study outcomes and limitations: Recipients of AZD1222 seropositive at baseline numbered only 5 to 7. Mostly white British, mostly female donors; authors suggested clonal diversity may be underestimated. Nearly half of unique spike-specific TCRs reportedly avoided B.1.351 and B.1.1.7 mutated regions. Along spike, vaccine-associated CD4 TCRs were found throughout, with dominance at 160-218 and 743-854.

In the case of this clone: The antigen is not known.

The CDR3 runs 15 residues. Germline lookup yields CDR1 KGHSH and CDR2 LQKENI. Trimming took 2 bases from V and 7 from J; bases not matched to a gene: 10. Source: peripheral blood, taken on day 0 of MenACWY control vaccination. The source is an adult in good health. J is TRBJ2-7 and V is TRBV18; 8 positions match TRBD2. The CDR3 DNA reads TGTGCCAGCTCACCAATACGGGAGGGCCTCGGAGAGCAGTACTTC. Encoded protein: CASSPIREGLGEQYF.